This passage covers 10 T cell receptor beta chains from one sample sequenced in a study of OX40 agonist ivuxolimab in advanced cancers. Measured with immunoSEQ multiplex PCR; TCRdb has only the in-frame clones, and not every one. This table has 65,000 to 100,000 clones, about 85% appearing once. This sample comprised CD4+ or CD8+ T cells sorted from blood, obtained in a trial of the OX40 agonist ivuxolimab. Receptors were obtained from an adult with an advanced solid tumor such as melanoma, head and neck, liver or kidney cancer.

This clone was counted between two and nine times. This rearrangement joins TRBV7-2 to TRBJ2-7, with D uncertain. Per the germline V gene, CDR1 is SGHTA and CDR2 is FQGNSA. V was pared by 1 base and J by 5 bases, with 3 bases between. The CDR3 consists of 11 residues. CDR3 amino acids: CASSLVDEQYF. The CDR3 DNA sequence: TGTGCCAGCAGCTTAGTGGACGAGCAGTACTTC.

This rearrangement joins TRBV5-6 to TRBJ2-5, with 7 bases matching TRBD1. The CDR3 extends over 16 amino acids. V lost 2 bases, J lost 5 bases, and 12 bases stayed unmatched. Germline-derived CDR1 and CDR2 are SGHDT and YYEEEE. CDR3 region: CASSFSVHRGVETQYF. CDR3 coding DNA: TGTGCCAGCAGCTTTTCCGTGCACAGGGGCGTCGAGACCCAGTACTTC.

The CDR3 sequence is CASSFSHKAGELFF. Here the CDR3 DNA reads TGTGCCAGCAGCTTTAGTCACAAAGCCGGGGAGCTGTTTTTT. The chain carries TRBV7-9 and TRBJ2-2; D gene unclear. Trimming stripped 3 bases from V and 6 bases from J, with 11 bases between. Looked up from germline, CDR1 is SEHNR and CDR2 is FQNEAQ (reference sequence). The CDR3 loop spans 14 amino acids.

This clone was counted between two and nine times. The CDR3 DNA is TGTGCCAGCAGCTTAGTTTTCTCTGGGGCCAACGTCCTGACTTTC. Its translation is CASSLVFSGANVLTF. This sequence joins TRBV7-9 and TRBJ2-6; the D is unclear. From germline, CDR1 is SEHNR and CDR2 FQNEAQ (reference sequence). This CDR3 has 15 residues. Trimming pared 1 base from V and 0 bases from J, leaving 4 bases between. The variable domain in full, completed from reference TRBV7-9 and TRBJ2-6, reads DTGVSQNPRHKITKRGQNVTFRCDPISEHNRLYWYRQTLGQGPEFLTYFQNEAQLEKSRLLSDRFSAERPKGSFSTLEIQRTEQGDSAMYLCASSLVFSGANVLTFGAGSRLTVL.

The chain is built from TRBV28 and TRBJ2-2; the D is unclear. This CDR3 region has 11 residues. Trimming cost V 5 bases and J 6 bases, with 4 bases left between them. CDR1 and CDR2 from the germline V gene are MDHEN and SYDVKM. In nucleotides, the CDR3 is TGTGCCAGCAGTACCCCCGGGGAGCTGTTTTTT. Residues: CASSTPGELFF. Combining the CDR3 with reference TRBV28 and TRBJ2-2 gives the whole variable domain DVKVTQSSRYLVKRTGEKVFLECVQDMDHENMFWYRQDPGLGLRLIYFSYDVKMKEKGDIPEGYSVSREKKERFSLILESASTNQTSMYLCASSTPGELFFGEGSRLTVL.

This sequence joins TRBV18 and TRBJ1-3; D possibly corresponds to TRBD1 (5 bases). V lost 3 bases to trimming and J lost 0 bases, with 12 bases between them. Germline V gene data show CDR1 as KGHSH and CDR2 as LQKENI. This CDR3 has 16 amino acids. The CDR3 reads CASSPPEQASGNTIYF. DNA of the CDR3: TGTGCCAGCTCACCCCCCGAACAGGCCTCTGGAAACACCATATATTTT.

This rearrangement joins TRBV6-1 to TRBJ1-1; D ambiguous. The CDR3 is 16 residues long. Germline lookup yields CDR1 MNHNS and CDR2 SASEGT. Trimming cost V 4 bases and J 3 bases, with 18 bases left between them. The CDR3 DNA sequence: TGTGCCAGCAGTGGTTATCTCCGGGCCCTAGACACTGAAGCTTTCTTT. This translates into CASSGYLRALDTEAFF.

The V call is TRBV10-3, the J call TRBJ2-5; D might be TRBD1 (6 bases). The J call may not be correct, given that the DNA end is closer to TRBJ2-7. Germline V CDR1 and CDR2: ENHRY, SYGVKD. The CDR3 contains 12 residues. For the CDR3, the DNA is TGTGCCATCAGTGAAGGGGGTTACGAGCAGTACTTC. Amino acids: CAISEGGYEQYF.

The V and J genes are TRBV13 and TRBJ2-1; 11 bases match TRBD2. This CDR3 is 16 amino acids long. The germline CDR1 and CDR2 sequences are PRHDT and FYEKMQ (reference sequence). V lost 0 bases and J lost 4; bases outside the gene matches: 2. Here the CDR3 reads CASSLGVAGGYNEQFF. The CDR3, as DNA: TGTGCCAGCAGCTTAGGTGTAGCGGGAGGGTACAATGAGCAGTTCTTC.

This clone has a single count. The chain is built from TRBV7-9 and TRBJ2-5; D might be TRBD1 (6 bases). Trimming removed 5 bases from V and 3 bases from J, with 16 bases in between. Germline V CDR1 and CDR2: SEHNR, FQNEAQ (reference sequence). The CDR3 sequence is 15 residues long. CDR3 in amino acids: CASSRGHKGEETQYF. DNA for the CDR3: TGTGCCAGCAGCCGGGGACATAAAGGAGAAGAGACCCAGTACTTC.